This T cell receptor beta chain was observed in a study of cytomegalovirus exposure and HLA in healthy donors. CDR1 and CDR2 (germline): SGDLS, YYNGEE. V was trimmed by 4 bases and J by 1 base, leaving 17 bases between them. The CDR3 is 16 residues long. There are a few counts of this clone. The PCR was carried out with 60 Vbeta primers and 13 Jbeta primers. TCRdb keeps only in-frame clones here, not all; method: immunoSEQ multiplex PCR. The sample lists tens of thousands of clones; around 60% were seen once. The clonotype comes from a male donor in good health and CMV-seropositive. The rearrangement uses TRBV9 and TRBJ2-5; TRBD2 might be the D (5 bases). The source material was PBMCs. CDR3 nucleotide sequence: TGTGCCAGCAGCCCTCGGGATCGAGGCGGCCAAGAGACCCAGTACTTC. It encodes CASSPRDRGGQETQYF.